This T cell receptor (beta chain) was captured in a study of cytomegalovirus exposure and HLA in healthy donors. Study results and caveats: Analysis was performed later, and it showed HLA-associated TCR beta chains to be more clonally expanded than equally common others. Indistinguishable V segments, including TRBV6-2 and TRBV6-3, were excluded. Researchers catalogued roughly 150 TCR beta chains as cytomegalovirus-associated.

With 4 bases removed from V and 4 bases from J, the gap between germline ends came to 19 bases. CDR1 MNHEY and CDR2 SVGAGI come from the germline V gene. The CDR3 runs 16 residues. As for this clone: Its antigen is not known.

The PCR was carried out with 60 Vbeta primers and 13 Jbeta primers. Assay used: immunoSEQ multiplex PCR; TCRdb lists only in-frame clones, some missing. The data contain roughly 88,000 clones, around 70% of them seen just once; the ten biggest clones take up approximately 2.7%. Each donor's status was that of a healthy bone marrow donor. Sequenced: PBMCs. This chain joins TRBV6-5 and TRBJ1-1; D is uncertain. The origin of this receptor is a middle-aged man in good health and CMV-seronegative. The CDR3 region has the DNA TGTGCCAGCAGTTCGCGGACCTCCCCTGGGAGCACTGAAGCTTTCTTT. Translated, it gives CASSSRTSPGSTEAFF.